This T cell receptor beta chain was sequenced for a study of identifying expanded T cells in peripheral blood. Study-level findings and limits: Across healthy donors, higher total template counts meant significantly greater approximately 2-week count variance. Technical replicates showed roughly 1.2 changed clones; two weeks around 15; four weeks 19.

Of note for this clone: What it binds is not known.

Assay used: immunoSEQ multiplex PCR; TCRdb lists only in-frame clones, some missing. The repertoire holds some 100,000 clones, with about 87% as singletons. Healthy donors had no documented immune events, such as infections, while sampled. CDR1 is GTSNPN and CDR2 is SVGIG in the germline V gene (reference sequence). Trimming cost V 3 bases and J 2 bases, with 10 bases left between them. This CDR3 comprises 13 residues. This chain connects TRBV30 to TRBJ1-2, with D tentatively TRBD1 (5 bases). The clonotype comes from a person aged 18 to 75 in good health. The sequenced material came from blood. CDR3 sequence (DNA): TGTGCCTGGAGGCGGGACGCGAACTATGGCTACACCTTC. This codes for CAWRRDANYGYTF.